A selection of T cell receptor beta chains follows, all from one sample in a study of CD8 T cells in ankylosing spondylitis. A single record per CDR3 protein comes from TCRdb applying MiXCR to the 5' RACE reads. The profile shows approximately 240,000 distinct CDR3 sequences, about 24% of them singletons. The sample was blood, either unsorted or a sorted T cell fraction (not recorded which). The receptor set was obtained from a male donor with ankylosing spondylitis or in good health (not recorded which). The CDR3 runs from the conserved cysteine through the conserved F or W. Each record gives: V gene, CDR3 length, J gene, D gene, clone size, CDR3 DNA, CDR3 protein. D genes are given only for firm matches. Only some rows state a clone size, as once, few, many or a class for expanded clones.

>TRBV12-3/TRBV12-4|14|TRBJ1-1|TRBD1|many
TGTGCCAGCAGTTTAGCCCGGGACAGGGCTGAAGCTTTCTTT
CASSLARDRAEAFF
>TRBV12-3/TRBV12-4|12|TRBJ2-3|TRBD1|NA
TGTGCCAGCAGGGACAGGGGCGGTACGCAGTATTTT
CASRDRGGTQYF
>TRBV6-5|11|TRBJ2-7|NA|many
TGTGCCAGCAGCACAACCTACGAGCAGTACTTC
CASSTTYEQYF
>TRBV20-1|17|TRBJ2-7|NA|NA
TGCTGTGCTAGAGATATCAGGCTAGGGACAAACTCCTACGAGCAGTACTTC
CCARDIRLGTNSYEQYF
>TRBV15|13|TRBJ2-7|NA|many
TGTGCCACCAGCAGAGTGGATTCCTACGAGCAGTACTTC
CATSRVDSYEQYF
>TRBV29-1|17|TRBJ2-2|NA|NA
TGCAGCGTTGTATTCTCGGGGGCATACCCTAACACCGGGGAGCTGTTTTTT
CSVVFSGAYPNTGELFF
>TRBV2|13|TRBJ2-5|NA|many
TGTGCCAGCAGTTCAGGGTACCAAGAGACCCAGTACTTC
CASSSGYQETQYF
>TRBV6-1|15|TRBJ1-5|TRBD1|NA
TGTGCCAGCAGGGAAAGGGACAGGGTAGACCAGCCCCAGCATTTT
CASRERDRVDQPQHF
>TRBV28|16|TRBJ2-1|TRBD1|NA
TGTGCCAGCAGTTCTCAGGGGGCTTACTCCTACAATGAGCAGTTCTTC
CASSSQGAYSYNEQFF
>TRBV6-6|12|TRBJ1-1|NA|few
TGTGCCAGCAATGTCCTGGGCACTGAAGCTTTCTTT
CASNVLGTEAFF
>TRBV12-3/TRBV12-4|12|TRBJ2-5|NA|NA
TGTGCCACCGCTGAGCGCGGAGAGACCCAGTACTTC
CATAERGETQYF
>TRBV20-1|16|TRBJ2-3|NA|many
TGCAGTGCTAGTCGTCTACCCCACATATCCACAGATACGCAGTATTTT
CSASRLPHISTDTQYF
>TRBV12-3/TRBV12-4|14|TRBJ2-5|NA|many
TGTGCCAGCAGTTTGCCGGGACTTAAAGAGACCCAGTACTTC
CASSLPGLKETQYF
>TRBV20-1|14|TRBJ2-3|TRBD2|few
TGCAGTGCTCCTCGGGGGAGGGGCACAGATACGCAGTATTTT
CSAPRGRGTDTQYF
>TRBV25-1|13|TRBJ2-3|NA|few
TGTGCCAGCAGTGAGGATCTGGGGGATACGCAGTATTTT
CASSEDLGDTQYF
>TRBV20-1|15|TRBJ2-3|TRBD1|NA
TGCAGTGCTGGCCGGACAGGGGGTCTCACAGATACGCAGTATTTT
CSAGRTGGLTDTQYF
>TRBV7-9|14|TRBJ2-2|TRBD1|many
TGTGCCAGCAGCCCCGGGACAGACACCGGGGAGCTGTTTTTT
CASSPGTDTGELFF
>TRBV10-3|13|TRBJ2-7|TRBD1|few
TGTGCCATCAGTGAACAGGGGGCCTACGAGCAGTACTTC
CAISEQGAYEQYF
>TRBV20-1|13|TRBJ2-3|NA|many
TGCAGTGCTAGCGGGTTGGTAAGAGATACGCAGTATTTT
CSASGLVRDTQYF
>TRBV15|15|TRBJ2-5|NA|NA
TGTGCCACCAGCAGAGATAGGAGTCAACAAGAGACCCAGTACTTC
CATSRDRSQQETQYF
>TRBV6-1|14|TRBJ2-2|TRBD1|many
TGTGCCAGCAACTGGGACAGCCACACCGGGGAGCTGTTTTTT
CASNWDSHTGELFF
>TRBV28|14|TRBJ2-3|NA|NA
TGTGCCAGCACCACCGACGGCTCAACAGATACGCAGTATTTT
CASTTDGSTDTQYF
>TRBV4-1|17|TRBJ1-4|NA|many
TGCGCCAGCAGCCAAGGCGGGGGGTCCTCAACTAATGAAAAACTGTTTTTT
CASSQGGGSSTNEKLFF
>TRBV24-1|16|TRBJ2-1|TRBD1|NA
TGTGCCACCAGTGATCCGGGACAGGGGTTGGACGATGAGCAGTTCTTC
CATSDPGQGLDDEQFF
>TRBV20-1|16|TRBJ2-1|TRBD2|many
TGCAGTGCTACGGGACTAGCGGGGGGGCAATACAATGAGCAGTTCTTC
CSATGLAGGQYNEQFF
>TRBV12-3/TRBV12-4|16|TRBJ2-5|TRBD2|NA
TGTGCCAGCAGTTTAACTAGCGGGGGGGCCGGTGAGACCCAGTACTTC
CASSLTSGGAGETQYF
>TRBV2|13|TRBJ1-2|NA|many
TGTGCCAGCAGTGTACAGCCTAACTATGGCTACACCTTC
CASSVQPNYGYTF
>TRBV20-1|12|TRBJ2-7|NA|few
TGCAGTGCTAGCCCACAGGGCGACGAGCAGTACTTC
CSASPQGDEQYF
>TRBV12-3/TRBV12-4|15|TRBJ2-7|NA|NA
TGTGCCAGCAGTTTTAGGAGGGGGCCGTCCTACGAGCAGTACTTC
CASSFRRGPSYEQYF
>TRBV20-1|16|TRBJ2-1|TRBD2|many
TGCAGTGCCCCGACGCTAGCGGCTAGCTCCTACAATGAGCAGTTCTTC
CSAPTLAASSYNEQFF
>TRBV15|15|TRBJ2-3|NA|many
TGTGCCACCAGCAGAGATGCAGGGGTGGGAGATACGCAGTATTTT
CATSRDAGVGDTQYF
>TRBV12-3/TRBV12-4|14|TRBJ2-7|NA|NA
TGTGCCAGCAGTTTACGATTACAGAGCTACGAGCAGTACTTC
CASSLRLQSYEQYF
>TRBV6-6|13|TRBJ1-3|NA|NA
TGTGCCAGCTCAAGATACTCTGGAAACACCATATATTTT
CASSRYSGNTIYF
>TRBV12-3/TRBV12-4|13|TRBJ1-3|TRBD1|NA
TGTGCCAGCAGTTTTGACAGGGAAAACACCATATATTTT
CASSFDRENTIYF
>TRBV20-1|15|TRBJ2-1|TRBD2|many
TGCAGTGCTACCAGCTCGGGGGGGACCTACAATGAGCAGTTCTTC
CSATSSGGTYNEQFF
>TRBV10-3|14|TRBJ2-7|NA|NA
TGTGCCACCGGGGGGCAGCCCGTCTCCTACGAGCAGTACTTC
CATGGQPVSYEQYF
>TRBV11-2|15|TRBJ2-3|NA|many
TGTGCCAGCAGCTTAGATGGGACAAGCACAGATACGCAGTATTTT
CASSLDGTSTDTQYF
>TRBV4-1|18|TRBJ1-2|NA|many
TGCGCCAGCAGCCAAGATAGGTCAACCGGGGACCGTAACTATGGCTACACCTTC
CASSQDRSTGDRNYGYTF
>TRBV12-3/TRBV12-4|16|TRBJ2-1|TRBD1|few
TGTGCCAGCAGTTTACCTCCCGACAGGGCGGGCAATGAGCAGTTCTTC
CASSLPPDRAGNEQFF
>TRBV20-1|14|TRBJ2-1|NA|many
TGCAGTGCTAGGGCGGCGGAGCCATACAATGAGCAGTTCTTC
CSARAAEPYNEQFF
>TRBV20-1|10|TRBJ2-7|NA|NA
TGCAGTGCTATAAGCTACGAGCAGTACTTC
CSAISYEQYF
>TRBV7-9|15|TRBJ2-3|NA|many
TGTGCCAGCAGCCCCCGCTTCCCTAACACAGATACGCAGTATTTT
CASSPRFPNTDTQYF
>TRBV20-1|16|TRBJ2-1|NA|many
TGCAGTGCTAGCAGACAGATATTCGTTAATTTCAATGAGCAGTTCTTC
CSASRQIFVNFNEQFF
>TRBV20-1|11|TRBJ2-3|NA|few
TGCAGTGCTAGTCGGGTAGATACGCAGTATTTT
CSASRVDTQYF
>TRBV20-1|15|TRBJ2-7|TRBD1|few
TGCAGTGCCCCCGGGGCGTACGGGACAGCCTACGAGCAGTACTTC
CSAPGAYGTAYEQYF
>TRBV6-5|11|TRBJ2-7|NA|many
TGTGCCAGCAGTTCTGGGAGCGAGCAGTACTTC
CASSSGSEQYF
>TRBV28|16|TRBJ2-3|TRBD2|NA
TGTGCCAGCACCGGCCCGGGGGGGCCGGGTGGAGATACGCAGTATTTT
CASTGPGGPGGDTQYF
>TRBV11-3|13|TRBJ2-7|TRBD1|few
TGTGCCAGCAGCCCTCGGGACAGGTACGAGCAGTACTTC
CASSPRDRYEQYF
>TRBV10-3|13|TRBJ2-1|NA|NA
TGTGCCATCAGGAGGGAGGGGACAGACCAGCAGTTCTTC
CAIRREGTDQQFF
>TRBV12-3/TRBV12-4|12|TRBJ1-2|NA|many
TGTGCCAGCACCTCGGACAGCTATGGCTACACCTTC
CASTSDSYGYTF
>TRBV5-4|16|TRBJ2-2|NA|many
TGTGCCAGCAGCTCCCAGGCAGGGTCGAACACCGGGGAGCTGTTTTTT
CASSSQAGSNTGELFF